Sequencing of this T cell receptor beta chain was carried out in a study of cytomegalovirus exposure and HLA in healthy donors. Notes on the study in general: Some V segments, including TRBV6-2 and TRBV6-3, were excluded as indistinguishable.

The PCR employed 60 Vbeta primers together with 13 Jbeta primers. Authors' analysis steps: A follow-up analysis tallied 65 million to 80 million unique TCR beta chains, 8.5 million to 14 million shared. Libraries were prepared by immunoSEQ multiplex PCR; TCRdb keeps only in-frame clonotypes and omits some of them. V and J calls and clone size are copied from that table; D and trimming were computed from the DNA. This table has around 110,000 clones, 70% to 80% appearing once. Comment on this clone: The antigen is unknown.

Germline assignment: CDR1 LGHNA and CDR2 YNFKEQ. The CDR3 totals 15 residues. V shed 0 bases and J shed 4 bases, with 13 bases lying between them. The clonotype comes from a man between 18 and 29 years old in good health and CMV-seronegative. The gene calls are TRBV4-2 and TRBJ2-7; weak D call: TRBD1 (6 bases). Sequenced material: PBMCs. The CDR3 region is CASSQEPDRAYEQYF. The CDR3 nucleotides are TGTGCCAGCAGCCAAGAACCGGACAGAGCTTACGAGCAGTACTTC.